This TCR beta chain was captured in a study of shared clonotypes between healthy human individuals. Genomic DNA of every subset was divided equally among multiple immunoSEQ plates. Assay: immunoSEQ multiplex PCR; the TCRdb copy retains only in-frame clones and omits some. Of approximately 2.4 million clones in the sample, 90% to 96% were seen once. Study conclusions and caveats: Tissue TCR repertoires likely differ from these blood-only repertoires.

The study separated CD4+ cells into CD45RA+ naive and CD45RA-negative memory subsets. As to this clone: Its antigen is unknown.

The sequenced sample was naive CD4+ T cells sorted from blood. The subset is: CD45RA+ positively selected. The TCR comes from a man aged 18 to 29 in good health.

Written as DNA, the CDR3 is TGTGCCAGCTCACCACCCGAGGGGGACTACGAGCAGTACTTC. Protein sequence: CASSPPEGDYEQYF. The V and J genes are TRBV18 and TRBJ2-7; maybe TRBD1 (6 bases). Germline assignment: CDR1 KGHSH and CDR2 LQKENI. This CDR3 is 14 amino acids long. V was shortened by 0 bases and J by 3 bases, with 9 bases between the two germline ends. The full variable domain, completed using reference TRBV18 and TRBJ2-7, is NAGVMQNPRHLVRRRGQEARLRCSPMKGHSHVYWYRQLPEEGLKFMVYLQKENIIDESGMPKERFSAEFPKEGPSILRIQQVVRGDSAAYFCASSPPEGDYEQYFGPGTRLTVT.